The sequence of this T cell receptor beta chain was determined in a study of shared clonotypes between healthy human individuals. Study conclusions and caveats: Donor clonotype sharing was expected to depend on sequencing depth. Clonotype sharing across a few donors was observed for 4% to 6.5% of naive CD4 clonotypes. Rarefaction gave evidence that sorted-subset sequencing remained incomplete despite large depth.

Of note for this clone: Its antigen is unidentified.

From germline, CDR1 is SGHRS and CDR2 YFSETQ. CDR3 length: 14 residues. Trimming removed 4 bases from V and 4 bases from J, with 14 bases in between. Each cell subset's genomic DNA was divided evenly among several immunoSEQ plates. Sequenced by immunoSEQ multiplex PCR; TCRdb stores in-frame clones only, minus some. This sample has some 1.5 million clones, with approximately 97% found just once. The chain has TRBV5-1 and TRBJ1-2; possible D gene TRBD1, 6 bases. Sequenced: naive CD4+ T cells sorted from blood. Specified subset: CD45RA+ positively selected. This receptor was obtained from a young man in good health. As DNA, the CDR3 is TGCGCCAGCAGCAGCGGGACACTGCTCTATGGCTACACCTTC. As protein: CASSSGTLLYGYTF.